The clone carrying this T cell receptor (beta chain) has just a few counts. The data were obtained in a study of human T cells and chemical hapten exposure. Study at large: Reading of the patch tests, which applied 0.01% DPC to the upper back, occurred at 6 days. Patients, predominantly female, presented with alopecia areata, totalis or universalis.

The germline gives CDR1 SGHTA, CDR2 FQGNSA. This CDR3 has 15 residues. The germline V and J ends were trimmed by 2 bases and 7 bases, with 15 bases remaining between them. TCRdb analysed the RACE reads with MiXCR anew, one entry per CDR3 protein. The repertoire consists of 300,000 to 350,000 distinct CDR3 sequences, with around 6.9% occurring once and the leading ten covering 8% to 9%. Time point denoted: patch test 1, 2 weeks after DPC sensitization. The treatment was: therapeutic diphenylcyclopropenone sensitization with weekly scalp DPC. Researchers extracted total RNA from unfractionated whole blood.

Sequencing was performed on whole blood, taken in connection with sensitization to the hapten diphenylcyclopropenone (DPC). The TCR was taken from a woman between 18 and 29 years old with alopecia areata. Some clones in this sample may be carry-over from other donors' samples. The gene calls are TRBV7-2 and TRBJ1-5, with a tentative D call TRBD1 (5 bases). The CDR3 is CASSLKSAGFQPQHF. As DNA, the CDR3 is TGTGCCAGCAGCTTAAAATCGGCAGGGTTCCAGCCCCAGCATTTT.